These T cell receptor beta chains were read from a single sample in a study of control samples from healthy donors and cancer patients. TCRdb's table, derived via immunoSEQ multiplex PCR, lists solely in-frame clones and lacks some. The sample records some 410,000 clones, around nine tenths being singletons. The sample consisted of PBMCs. The receptors were sampled from a man aged 40-49 years with head and neck cancer. The CDR3 runs from the conserved cysteine through the conserved F or W. The D gene is left open where the match is weak. Clone size is shown for a subset of rows, as once, few, many or a class of expanded clone.

D: NA; V: TRBV24-1; size: NA; J: TRBJ1-2; DNA: TGTGCCACCAGTGACAGGGACTCCTCTAACTATGGCTACACCTTC; CDR3: CATSDRDSSNYGYTF
D: NA; V: TRBV2; size: NA; J: TRBJ2-7; DNA: TGTGCCAGCACCTGGCTGGACAGCGGTCCCTACGAGCAGTACTTC; CDR3: CASTWLDSGPYEQYF
D: NA; V: TRBV10-2; size: once; J: TRBJ2-2; DNA: TGCGCCAGCAGTGAGTCCCTCCGGGACAAATTAATTGCGAACACCGGGGAGCTGTTTTTT; CDR3: CASSESLRDKLIANTGELFF
D: NA; V: TRBV9; size: NA; J: TRBJ2-2; DNA: TGTGCCAGCAGCGTAGGCGGGGTCACCGGGGAGCTGTTTTTT; CDR3: CASSVGGVTGELFF
D: NA; V: TRBV4-3; size: NA; J: TRBJ2-6; DNA: TGCGCCAGCAGCCGGGACCCACAGGGTTTTACTGGGGCCAACGTCCTGACTTTC; CDR3: CASSRDPQGFTGANVLTF
D: NA; V: TRBV7-9; size: NA; J: TRBJ2-7; DNA: TGTGCCAGCAGCTTAGCTGGAGTTGATGAGCAGTACTTC; CDR3: CASSLAGVDEQYF
D: TRBD1; V: TRBV28; size: NA; J: TRBJ2-7; DNA: TGTGCCAGCAGTTTTCATGGACAGGCCTACGAGCAGTACTTC; CDR3: CASSFHGQAYEQYF
D: TRBD1; V: TRBV30; size: NA; J: TRBJ2-7; DNA: TGTGCCTGGGGGGACAGGGGGTACGAGCAGTACTTC; CDR3: CAWGDRGYEQYF
D: NA; V: TRBV9; size: NA; J: TRBJ1-3; DNA: TGTGCCAGCAGCGTATCAGGGACTGGAAACACCATATATTTT; CDR3: CASSVSGTGNTIYF
D: TRBD2; V: TRBV15; size: NA; J: TRBJ2-5; DNA: TGTGCCACCAGCAGAGATCTGCCTAGCGGGAGTGGTGGAGAGACCCAGTACTTC; CDR3: CATSRDLPSGSGGETQYF
D: TRBD1; V: TRBV5-8; size: NA; J: TRBJ1-6; DNA: TGTGCCAGCAGCCCTCGACAGGGGGCCCACTTT; CDR3: CASSPRQGAHF
D: NA; V: TRBV18; size: NA; J: TRBJ2-3; DNA: TGTGCCAGCTCATCACGGGGCACCGGGACCACAGATACGCAGTATTTT; CDR3: CASSSRGTGTTDTQYF
D: NA; V: TRBV6-1; size: NA; J: TRBJ1-3; DNA: TGTGCCAGCAGTGAACTGGGGTCCGGAAACACCATATATTTT; CDR3: CASSELGSGNTIYF
D: NA; V: TRBV28; size: NA; J: TRBJ1-2; DNA: TGTGCCAGCAGTTTAGGGGACTATGGCTACACCTTC; CDR3: CASSLGDYGYTF
D: NA; V: TRBV5-4; size: once; J: TRBJ2-2; DNA: TGTGCCAGCAGCTTGGCTGGGGTAAACACCGGGGAGCTGTTTTTT; CDR3: CASSLAGVNTGELFF
D: TRBD1; V: TRBV7-2; size: NA; J: TRBJ2-7; DNA: TGTGCCAGCAGTCGAGGGACAGTAGGGCTTTACGAGCAGTACTTC; CDR3: CASSRGTVGLYEQYF
D: NA; V: TRBV27; size: NA; J: TRBJ2-1; DNA: TGTGCCAGCAGTTTAGCGGACCGCTACAATGAGCAGTTCTTC; CDR3: CASSLADRYNEQFF
D: TRBD1; V: TRBV19; size: once; J: TRBJ2-7; DNA: TGTGCCAGTAAGGCCGCCGGGACAGGCGAGCAGTACTTC; CDR3: CASKAAGTGEQYF
D: NA; V: TRBV4-1; size: NA; J: TRBJ2-7; DNA: TGCGCCAGCAGCCGCGGCGGGACAGCAGCCTACGAGCAGTACTTC; CDR3: CASSRGGTAAYEQYF
D: NA; V: TRBV5-1; size: NA; J: TRBJ2-3; DNA: TGCGCCAGCAGGCAGGGCGCAGATACGCAGTATTTT; CDR3: CASRQGADTQYF
D: TRBD2; V: TRBV30; size: NA; J: TRBJ2-2; DNA: TGTGCCTGGAGTCTCAGTGGGGGGGACGGGGAGCTGTTTTTT; CDR3: CAWSLSGGDGELFF
D: TRBD1; V: TRBV5-1; size: NA; J: TRBJ1-4; DNA: TGCGCCAGCAGCTTGGCCGGGACAGGGAACGAAAAACTGTTTTTT; CDR3: CASSLAGTGNEKLFF
D: TRBD1; V: TRBV6-6; size: NA; J: TRBJ1-5; DNA: TGTGCCAGCAGTTACGGACAGGGGGACTATCAGCCCCAGCATTTT; CDR3: CASSYGQGDYQPQHF
D: TRBD1; V: TRBV30; size: NA; J: TRBJ2-7; DNA: TGTGCCTGGAGTTCGTGGACAGGGGACTACGAGCAGTACTTC; CDR3: CAWSSWTGDYEQYF
D: TRBD2; V: TRBV28; size: once; J: TRBJ2-4; DNA: TGTGCCAGCAGTTTATTCGTAAGCGGGACTGGGGGAAACATTCAGTACTTC; CDR3: CASSLFVSGTGGNIQYF
D: NA; V: TRBV5-1; size: NA; J: TRBJ2-1; DNA: TGCGCCAGCAGCTTGGAGGGCCAGCAAGAGCAGTTCTTC; CDR3: CASSLEGQQEQFF